The rows below give T cell receptor beta chains drawn from one sample of a study of blood T cell repertoires in COVID-19. Method: immunoSEQ multiplex PCR; TCRdb's copy keeps in-frame clones and lacks some. The table records approximately 360,000 clones, nearly 90% of them present only once. Sequencing was done on a sample of peripheral blood. Receptors were obtained from a young man with active or convalescent COVID-19. Each CDR3 is given with its conserved first and last residue. The D gene is left open where the match is weak. Where a row states a size, it is once, few, many or the class of an expanded clone; other rows omit it.

v_gene: TRBV4-3; abundance: .; d_gene: .; j_gene: TRBJ1-4; CDR3aa: CASSPKYSTTNEKLFF; CDR3nt: TGCGCCAGCAGCCCAAAATACAGTACAACTAATGAAAAACTGTTTTTT
v_gene: TRBV7-2; abundance: .; d_gene: TRBD1; j_gene: TRBJ2-1; CDR3aa: CASRSAVIGTAFTFF; CDR3nt: TGTGCCAGCAGATCAGCCGTCATCGGGACAGCTTTTACGTTCTTC
v_gene: TRBV28; abundance: .; d_gene: .; j_gene: TRBJ1-4; CDR3aa: CASSYPPENEKLFF; CDR3nt: TGTGCCAGCAGTTACCCCCCAGAAAATGAAAAACTGTTTTTT
v_gene: TRBV4-1; abundance: .; d_gene: .; j_gene: TRBJ1-1; CDR3aa: CASSQVSADSTEAFF; CDR3nt: TGCGCCAGCAGCCAAGTTAGTGCCGACAGCACTGAAGCTTTCTTT
v_gene: TRBV2; abundance: .; d_gene: TRBD2; j_gene: TRBJ2-7; CDR3aa: CASSEELAGRKREQYF; CDR3nt: TGTGCCAGCAGTGAAGAATTAGCGGGAAGGAAGCGCGAGCAGTACTTC
v_gene: TRBV28; abundance: .; d_gene: .; j_gene: TRBJ1-2; CDR3aa: CASSLGHGGYTF; CDR3nt: TGTGCCAGCAGTTTAGGACACGGAGGCTACACCTTC
v_gene: TRBV11-2; abundance: .; d_gene: .; j_gene: TRBJ2-5; CDR3aa: CASSLDFSSETQYF; CDR3nt: TGTGCCAGCAGCTTAGATTTTAGCTCAGAGACCCAGTACTTC
v_gene: TRBV28; abundance: .; d_gene: .; j_gene: TRBJ1-5; CDR3aa: CASSSRDTLRPQHF; CDR3nt: TGTGCCAGCAGTTCCCGGGACACCTTAAGGCCCCAGCATTTT
v_gene: TRBV29-1; abundance: .; d_gene: .; j_gene: TRBJ1-4; CDR3aa: CSYRATNEKLFF; CDR3nt: TGCTCTTACAGGGCAACTAATGAAAAACTGTTTTTT
v_gene: TRBV30; abundance: .; d_gene: .; j_gene: TRBJ1-1; CDR3aa: CAWRKQGNTEAFF; CDR3nt: TGTGCCTGGAGGAAACAGGGGAACACTGAAGCTTTCTTT
v_gene: TRBV19; abundance: once; d_gene: TRBD2; j_gene: TRBJ2-3; CDR3aa: CASSPGGGLLDTQYF; CDR3nt: TGTGCCAGTAGTCCCGGGGGGGGGCTCCTGGATACGCAGTATTTT
v_gene: TRBV5-1; abundance: .; d_gene: .; j_gene: TRBJ2-3; CDR3aa: CASSFFYGGPSTDTQYF; CDR3nt: TGCGCCAGCAGCTTTTTTTACGGCGGGCCTAGCACAGATACGCAGTATTTT
v_gene: TRBV2; abundance: .; d_gene: .; j_gene: TRBJ2-7; CDR3aa: CASSEEPGGTFFF; CDR3nt: TGTGCCAGCAGTGAGGAGCCAGGGGGGACTTTTTTTTTC
v_gene: TRBV28; abundance: .; d_gene: .; j_gene: TRBJ2-7; CDR3aa: CASRKTSPYEQYF; CDR3nt: TGTGCCAGCAGAAAAACTTCCCCCTACGAGCAGTACTTC
v_gene: TRBV5-4; abundance: once; d_gene: TRBD2; j_gene: TRBJ2-1; CDR3aa: CASSPLAGSSYNEQFF; CDR3nt: TGTGCCAGCAGCCCATTAGCGGGGAGCTCCTACAATGAGCAGTTCTTC
v_gene: TRBV5-1; abundance: once; d_gene: .; j_gene: TRBJ1-4; CDR3aa: CASSLGGISEKLFF; CDR3nt: TGCGCCAGCAGCTTGGGCGGGATTAGTGAAAAACTGTTTTTT